This TCR beta chain was identified in a study of shared clonotypes between healthy human individuals. Some clones are missing from TCRdb's copy, which holds only in-frame ones; the method was immunoSEQ multiplex PCR. Among approximately 980,000 clones listed, less than 85% were seen once. This CDR3 has 16 residues. Germline values: CDR1 SGDLS, CDR2 YYNGEE. V was clipped by 4 bases and J by 0 bases, with 16 bases between them. This rearrangement joins TRBV9 to TRBJ1-1, with D perhaps TRBD1 (5 bases). This TCR derives from a young man in good health. The sequencing input was memory CD4+ T cells sorted from blood. Sample subset: CD45RA-negative fraction. The CDR3 nucleotides read TGTGCCAGCAGCTTTAGGGACCGACCCATGAACACTGAAGCTTTCTTT. It specifies CASSFRDRPMNTEAFF.